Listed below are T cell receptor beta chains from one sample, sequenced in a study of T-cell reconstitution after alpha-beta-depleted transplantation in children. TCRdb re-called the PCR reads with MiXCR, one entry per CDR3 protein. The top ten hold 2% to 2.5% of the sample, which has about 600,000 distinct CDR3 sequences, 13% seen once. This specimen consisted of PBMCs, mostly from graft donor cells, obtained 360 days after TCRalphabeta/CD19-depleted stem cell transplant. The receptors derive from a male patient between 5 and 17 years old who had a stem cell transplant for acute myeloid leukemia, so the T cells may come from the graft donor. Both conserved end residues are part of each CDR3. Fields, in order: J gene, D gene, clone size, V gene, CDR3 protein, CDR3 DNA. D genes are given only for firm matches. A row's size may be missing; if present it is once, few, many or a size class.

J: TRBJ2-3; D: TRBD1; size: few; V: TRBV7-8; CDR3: CASSPGTRGPTDTQYF; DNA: TGTGCCAGCAGCCCCGGGACCAGGGGGCCCACAGATACGCAGTATTTT
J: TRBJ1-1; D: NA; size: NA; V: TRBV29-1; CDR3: CSDEGATEAFF; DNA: TGCAGCGACGAAGGGGCCACTGAAGCTTTCTTT
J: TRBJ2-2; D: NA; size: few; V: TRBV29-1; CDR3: CSVLATAPGELFF; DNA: TGCAGCGTTTTGGCCACTGCCCCCGGGGAGCTGTTTTTT
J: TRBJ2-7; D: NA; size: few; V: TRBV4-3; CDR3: CASSRLLASYEQYF; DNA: TGCGCCAGCAGCCGTCTCCTAGCTTCCTACGAGCAGTACTTC
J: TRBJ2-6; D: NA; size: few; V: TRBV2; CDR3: CASRRGRLSSGANVLTF; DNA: TGTGCCAGCAGGAGGGGTAGACTAAGCTCTGGGGCCAACGTCCTGACTTTC
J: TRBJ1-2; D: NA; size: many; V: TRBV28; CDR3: CASSFVDSYGYTF; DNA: TGTGCCAGCAGTTTTGTAGACAGCTATGGCTACACCTTC
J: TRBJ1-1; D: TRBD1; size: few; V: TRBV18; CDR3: CASSPTGQGRTEAFF; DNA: TGTGCCAGCTCACCTACGGGACAGGGGCGCACTGAAGCTTTCTTT
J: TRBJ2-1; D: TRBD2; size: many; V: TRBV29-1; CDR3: CSLGAGVVNEQFF; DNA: TGCAGCCTTGGGGCGGGAGTAGTCAATGAGCAGTTCTTC
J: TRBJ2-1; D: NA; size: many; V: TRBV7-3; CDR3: CASSLYRASNEQFF; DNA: TGTGCCAGCAGCCTATACCGGGCCAGTAATGAGCAGTTCTTC
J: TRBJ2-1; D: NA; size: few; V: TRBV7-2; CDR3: CASSFPVSYNEQFF; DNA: TGTGCCAGCAGCTTCCCGGTTTCCTACAATGAGCAGTTCTTC
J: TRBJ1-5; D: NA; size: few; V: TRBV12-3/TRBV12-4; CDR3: CASSPGLRGNQPQHF; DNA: TGTGCCAGCAGTCCCGGATTGAGGGGCAATCAGCCCCAGCATTTT
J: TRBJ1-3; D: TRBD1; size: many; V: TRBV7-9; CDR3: CASSKGQGVGNTIYF; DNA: TGTGCCAGCAGCAAGGGACAGGGGGTTGGAAACACCATATATTTT
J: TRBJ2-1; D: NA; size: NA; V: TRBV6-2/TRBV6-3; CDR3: CASSPGYEQFF; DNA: TGTGCCAGCAGCCCAGGGTATGAGCAGTTCTTC
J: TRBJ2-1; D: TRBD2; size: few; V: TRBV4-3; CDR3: CASSQDGLAGDQSGEQFF; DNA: TGCGCCAGCAGCCAAGATGGGCTAGCGGGAGACCAATCGGGCGAGCAGTTCTTC
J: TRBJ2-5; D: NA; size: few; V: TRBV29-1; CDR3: CSVVTAYQETQYF; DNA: TGCAGCGTTGTGACGGCTTACCAAGAGACCCAGTACTTC
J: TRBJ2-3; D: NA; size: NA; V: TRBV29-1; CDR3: CSVPPGENTDTQYF; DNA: TGCAGCGTCCCTCCTGGGGAGAACACAGATACGCAGTATTTT
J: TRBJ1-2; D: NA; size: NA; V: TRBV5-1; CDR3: CASSLVVGLSYGYTF; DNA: TGCGCCAGCAGCTTGGTGGTGGGCCTATCATATGGCTACACCTTC
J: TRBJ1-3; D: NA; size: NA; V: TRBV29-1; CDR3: CSVEPRLPGNTIYF; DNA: TGCAGCGTTGAACCCCGGCTACCTGGAAACACCATATATTTT
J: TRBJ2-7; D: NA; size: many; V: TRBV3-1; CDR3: CASSQGHPEGLGYEQYF; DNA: TGTGCCAGCAGCCAAGGCCACCCTGAGGGGCTCGGCTACGAGCAGTACTTC
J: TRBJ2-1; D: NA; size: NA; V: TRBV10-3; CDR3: CAITGLDNEQFF; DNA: TGTGCCATCACGGGGCTCGACAATGAGCAGTTCTTC
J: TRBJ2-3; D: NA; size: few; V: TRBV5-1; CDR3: CASSSLGTASTDTQYF; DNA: TGCGCCAGCAGCTCCCTGGGGACGGCTAGCACAGATACGCAGTATTTT
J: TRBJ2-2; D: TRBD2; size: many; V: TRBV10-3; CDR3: CAISEVILAGVNTGELFF; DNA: TGTGCCATCAGCGAGGTCATACTAGCGGGAGTTAACACCGGGGAGCTGTTTTTT
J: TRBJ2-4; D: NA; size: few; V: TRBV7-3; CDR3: CASSLAGKAKNIQYF; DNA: TGTGCCAGCAGCTTAGCAGGGAAAGCCAAAAACATTCAGTACTTC
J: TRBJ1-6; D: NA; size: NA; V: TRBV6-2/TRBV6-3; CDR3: CASSYTSTGVGSPLHF; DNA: TGTGCCAGCAGTTATACGTCGACAGGAGTCGGATCACCCCTCCACTTT
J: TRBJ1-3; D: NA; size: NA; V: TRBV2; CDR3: CASSVLATGNTIYF; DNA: TGTGCCAGCAGTGTCCTGGCCACTGGAAACACCATATATTTT
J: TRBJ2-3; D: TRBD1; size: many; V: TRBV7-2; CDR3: CASSPGTGWGTDTQYF; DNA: TGTGCCAGCAGCCCCGGGACAGGGTGGGGCACAGATACGCAGTATTTT
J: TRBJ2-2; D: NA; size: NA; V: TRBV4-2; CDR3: CASSPRRATPNTGELFF; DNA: TGTGCCAGCAGCCCCAGAAGGGCAACCCCGAACACCGGGGAGCTGTTTTTT
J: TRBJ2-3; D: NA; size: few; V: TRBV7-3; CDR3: CASSFALGSTDTQYF; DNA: TGTGCCAGCAGCTTCGCTCTTGGCAGCACAGATACGCAGTATTTT
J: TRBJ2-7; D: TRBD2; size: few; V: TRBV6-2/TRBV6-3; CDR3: CASSRWTSGSAYEQYF; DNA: TGTGCCAGCAGTCGCTGGACTAGCGGGAGTGCCTACGAGCAGTACTTC
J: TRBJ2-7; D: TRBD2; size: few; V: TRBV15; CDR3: CATSRELAGGPQYEQYF; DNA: TGTGCCACCAGCAGGGAACTAGCGGGAGGGCCGCAGTACGAGCAGTACTTC
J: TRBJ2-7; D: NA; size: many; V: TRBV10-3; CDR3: CATLQAYEQYF; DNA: TGTGCCACCCTACAAGCCTACGAGCAGTACTTC
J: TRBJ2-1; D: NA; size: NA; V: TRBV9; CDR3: CASSVVTAEQFF; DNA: TGTGCCAGCAGCGTAGTAACGGCTGAGCAGTTCTTC
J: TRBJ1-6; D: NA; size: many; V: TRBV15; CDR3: CATSKGILADSPLHF; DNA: TGTGCCACCAGCAAAGGGATCCTGGCGGATTCACCCCTCCACTTT
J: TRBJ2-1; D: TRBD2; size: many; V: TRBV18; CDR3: CASSPSEEREPYNEQFF; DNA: TGTGCCAGCTCACCAAGCGAGGAGCGGGAGCCCTACAATGAGCAGTTCTTC
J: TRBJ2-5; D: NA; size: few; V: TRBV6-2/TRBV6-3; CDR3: CASNNDRTGETQYF; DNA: TGTGCCAGCAATAACGACAGGACTGGTGAGACCCAGTACTTC
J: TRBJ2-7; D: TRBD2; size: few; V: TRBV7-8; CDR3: CASSSPYGLANLYEQYF; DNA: TGTGCCAGCAGCTCCCCCTATGGACTAGCGAACCTCTACGAGCAGTACTTC
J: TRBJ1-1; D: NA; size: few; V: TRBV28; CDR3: CASSLGGAYSPRNTEAFF; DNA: TGTGCCAGCAGTTTAGGGGGGGCGTATTCCCCTCGGAACACTGAAGCTTTCTTT
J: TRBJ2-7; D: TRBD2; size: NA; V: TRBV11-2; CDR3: CASSLDPSGTAYEQYF; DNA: TGTGCCAGCAGCTTAGATCCTAGCGGGACAGCCTACGAGCAGTACTTC
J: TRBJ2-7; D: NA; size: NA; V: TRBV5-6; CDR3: CASSSDVNEQYF; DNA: TGTGCCAGCAGCTCGGACGTGAACGAGCAGTACTTC
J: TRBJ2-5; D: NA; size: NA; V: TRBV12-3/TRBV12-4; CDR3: CASSLRLGPTVKETQYF; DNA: TGTGCCAGCAGCCTGAGACTGGGACCGACCGTCAAAGAGACCCAGTACTTC
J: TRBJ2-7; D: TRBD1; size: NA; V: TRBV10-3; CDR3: CATKDRGPYEQYF; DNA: TGTGCCACTAAGGACAGGGGCCCCTACGAGCAGTACTTC
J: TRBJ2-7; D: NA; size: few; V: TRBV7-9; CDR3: CASSPTFGSSYEQYF; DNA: TGTGCCAGCAGCCCAACATTCGGGAGCTCCTACGAGCAGTACTTC
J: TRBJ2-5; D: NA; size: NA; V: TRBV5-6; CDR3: CASSLTGTAEETQYF; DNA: TGTGCCAGCAGCTTGACCGGGACGGCGGAAGAGACCCAGTACTTC
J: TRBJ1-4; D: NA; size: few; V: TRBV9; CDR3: CASSVLSGEKLFF; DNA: TGTGCCAGCAGCGTATTGAGCGGTGAAAAACTGTTTTTT
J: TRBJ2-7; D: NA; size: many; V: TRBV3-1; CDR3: CASSQGVYRVREQYF; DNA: TGTGCCAGCAGCCAAGGCGTTTATAGAGTACGCGAGCAGTACTTC
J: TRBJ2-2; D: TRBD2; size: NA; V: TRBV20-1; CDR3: CSAKTLAGVPGELFF; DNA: TGCAGTGCGAAGACACTAGCGGGAGTCCCCGGGGAGCTGTTTTTT
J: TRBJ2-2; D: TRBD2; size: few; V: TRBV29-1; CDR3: CSVEAGVNTGELFF; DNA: TGCAGCGTTGAGGCGGGAGTTAACACCGGGGAGCTGTTTTTT
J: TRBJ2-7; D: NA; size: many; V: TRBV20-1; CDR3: CSAEFFGSSYEQYF; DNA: TGCAGTGCGGAGTTTTTCGGTTCCTCCTACGAGCAGTACTTC
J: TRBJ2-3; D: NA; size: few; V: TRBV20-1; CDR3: CSANSVPEGTDTQYF; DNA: TGCAGTGCCAATTCTGTCCCGGAGGGAACAGATACGCAGTATTTT
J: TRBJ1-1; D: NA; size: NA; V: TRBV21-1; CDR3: CASSNRPRDRGSTEAFF; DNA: TGTGCCAGCAGCAATCGCCCCCGGGACAGGGGGAGCACTGAAGCTTTCTTT
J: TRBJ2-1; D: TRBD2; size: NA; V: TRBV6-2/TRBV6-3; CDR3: CASSSPNSGRRGNEQFF; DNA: TGTGCCAGCAGTTCCCCAAATAGCGGGAGAAGGGGCAATGAGCAGTTCTTC
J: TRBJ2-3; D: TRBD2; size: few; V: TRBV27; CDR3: CASSLKRDTDTQYF; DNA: TGTGCCAGCAGTTTAAAGCGGGACACAGATACGCAGTATTTT
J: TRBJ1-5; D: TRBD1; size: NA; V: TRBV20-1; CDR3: CSAGQGQQPQHF; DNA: TGCAGTGCGGGACAGGGCCAACAGCCCCAGCATTTT
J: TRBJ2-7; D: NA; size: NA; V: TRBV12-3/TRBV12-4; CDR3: CASSTPIGWSHEQYF; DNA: TGTGCCAGCAGTACTCCGATAGGGTGGTCCCACGAGCAGTACTTC